One T cell receptor (beta chain) is described in this entry. The entry originates in a study of control samples from healthy donors and cancer patients. CDR1 and CDR2 from the germline V gene are SGHNT and YENEEA. The trim removed 0 bases at V and 5 bases at J, leaving 10 bases unmatched. The length of the CDR3 is 18 residues. The assay was immunoSEQ multiplex PCR, and TCRdb's table has in-frame clones only and misses some. Altogether roughly 84,000 clones are present, around 89% being singletons, with the ten largest covering 7.2%. The chain combines TRBV11-3 with TRBJ2-3; 11 nucleotides match TRBD2. This receptor was taken from a man aged 50 or older in good health. The source material was blood. The CDR3 DNA sequence: TGTGCCAGCAGCTTAGACCCCGCCCTAGCGGGGGGCCAAGATACGCAGTATTTT. The encoded protein is CASSLDPALAGGQDTQYF. Variable domain in full (rest from reference TRBV11-3 and TRBJ2-3): EAGVVQSPRYKIIEKKQPVAFWCNPISGHNTLYWYLQNLGQGPELLIRYENEEAVDDSQLPKDRFSAERLKGVDSTLKIQPAELGDSAVYLCASSLDPALAGGQDTQYFGPGTRLTVL.